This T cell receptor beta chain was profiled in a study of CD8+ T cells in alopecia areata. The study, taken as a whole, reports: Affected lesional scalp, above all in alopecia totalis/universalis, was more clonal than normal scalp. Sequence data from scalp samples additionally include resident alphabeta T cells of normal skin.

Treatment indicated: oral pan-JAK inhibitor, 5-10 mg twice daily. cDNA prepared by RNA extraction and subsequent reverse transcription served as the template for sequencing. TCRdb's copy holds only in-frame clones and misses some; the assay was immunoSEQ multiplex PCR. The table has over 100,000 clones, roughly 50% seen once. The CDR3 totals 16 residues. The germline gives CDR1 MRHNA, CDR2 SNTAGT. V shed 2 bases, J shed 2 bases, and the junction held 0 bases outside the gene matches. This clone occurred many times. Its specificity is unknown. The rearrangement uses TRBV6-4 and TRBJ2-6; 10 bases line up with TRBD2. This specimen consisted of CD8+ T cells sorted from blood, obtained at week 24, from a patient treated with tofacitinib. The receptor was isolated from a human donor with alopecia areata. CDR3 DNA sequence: TGTGCCAGCAGTGACAGCGGGGGGGCTGGGGCCAACGTCCTGACTTTC. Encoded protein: CASSDSGGAGANVLTF.